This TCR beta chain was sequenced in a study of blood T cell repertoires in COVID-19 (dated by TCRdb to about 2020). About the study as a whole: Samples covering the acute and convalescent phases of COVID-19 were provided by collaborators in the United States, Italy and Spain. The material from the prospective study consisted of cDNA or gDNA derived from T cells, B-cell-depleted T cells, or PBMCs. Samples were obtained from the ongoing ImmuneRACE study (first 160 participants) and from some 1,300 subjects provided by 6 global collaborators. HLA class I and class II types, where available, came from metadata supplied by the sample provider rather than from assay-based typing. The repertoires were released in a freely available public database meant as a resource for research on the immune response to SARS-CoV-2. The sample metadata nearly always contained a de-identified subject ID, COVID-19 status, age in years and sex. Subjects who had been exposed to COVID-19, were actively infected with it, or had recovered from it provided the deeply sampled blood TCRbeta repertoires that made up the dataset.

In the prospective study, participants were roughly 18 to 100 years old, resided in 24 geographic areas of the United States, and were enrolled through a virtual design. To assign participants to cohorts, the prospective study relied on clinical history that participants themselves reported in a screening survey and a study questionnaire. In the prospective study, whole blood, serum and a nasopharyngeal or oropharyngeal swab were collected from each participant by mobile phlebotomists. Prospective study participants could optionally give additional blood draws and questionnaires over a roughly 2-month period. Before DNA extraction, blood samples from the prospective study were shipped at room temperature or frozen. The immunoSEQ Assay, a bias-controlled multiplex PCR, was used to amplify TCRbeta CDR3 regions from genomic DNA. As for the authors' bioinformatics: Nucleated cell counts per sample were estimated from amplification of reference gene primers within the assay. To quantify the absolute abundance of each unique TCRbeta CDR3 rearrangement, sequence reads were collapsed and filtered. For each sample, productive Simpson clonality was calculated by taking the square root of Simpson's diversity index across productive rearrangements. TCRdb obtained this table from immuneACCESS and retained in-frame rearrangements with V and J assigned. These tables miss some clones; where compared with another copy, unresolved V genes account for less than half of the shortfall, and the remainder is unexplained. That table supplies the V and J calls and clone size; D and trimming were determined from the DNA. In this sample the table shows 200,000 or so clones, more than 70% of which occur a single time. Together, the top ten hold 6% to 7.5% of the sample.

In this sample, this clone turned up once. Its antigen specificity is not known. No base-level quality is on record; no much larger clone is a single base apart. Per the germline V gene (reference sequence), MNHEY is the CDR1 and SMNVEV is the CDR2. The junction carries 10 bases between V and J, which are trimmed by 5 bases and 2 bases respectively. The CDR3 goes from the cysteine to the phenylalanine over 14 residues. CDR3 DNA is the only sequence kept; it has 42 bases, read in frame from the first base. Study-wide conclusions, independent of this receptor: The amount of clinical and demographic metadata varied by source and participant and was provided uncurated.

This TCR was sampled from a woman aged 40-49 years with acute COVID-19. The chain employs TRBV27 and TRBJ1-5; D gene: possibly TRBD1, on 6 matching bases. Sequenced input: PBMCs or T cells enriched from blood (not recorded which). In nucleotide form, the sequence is TGTGCCAGCAGTCCACAGGGCGGCAATCAGCCCCAGCATTTT. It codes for CASSPQGGNQPQHF.